What follows are 14 T cell receptor beta chains derived from one specimen sequenced in a study of blood T cell repertoires in COVID-19. Some clones are missing from TCRdb's copy, which holds only in-frame ones; the method was immunoSEQ multiplex PCR. The table shows under 350,000 clones, with 85% occurring only once. Sequenced input: peripheral blood. The receptors here all came from a human donor in a cohort sampled during active COVID-19.

The rearrangement uses TRBV9 and TRBJ2-1; TRBD2 matches at 8 bases. With V trimmed by 7 bases and J by 4 bases, 7 bases remained unmatched. CDR3 size: 14 residues. Germline V gene lookup returns CDR1 SGDLS and CDR2 YYNGEE. This chain's CDR3 is CASSTGGRYNEQFF. CDR3 nucleotide sequence: TGTGCCAGCTCGACGGGGGGGAGATACAATGAGCAGTTCTTC. Full variable domain (outside the CDR3, taken from reference TRBV9 and TRBJ2-1): DSGVTQTPKHLITATGQRVTLRCSPRSGDLSVYWYQQSLDQGLQFLIQYYNGEERAKGNILERFSAQQFPDLHSELNLSSLELGDSALYFCASSTGGRYNEQFFGPGTRLTVL.

V is TRBV13 and J is TRBJ1-2; TRBD1 aligns across 8 bases. CDR1 is PRHDT and CDR2 is FYEKMQ in the germline V gene (reference sequence). This CDR3 spans 14 amino acids. V dropped 5 bases and J dropped 8; count of bases not matched to a gene: 10. CDR3 nucleotides: TGTGCCAGCAGCGAGGGGACAGGCCCGTCAGGCTACACCTTC. It translates to CASSEGTGPSGYTF. Variable domain in full (rest from reference TRBV13 and TRBJ1-2): AAGVIQSPRHLIKEKRETATLKCYPIPRHDTVYWYQQGPGQDPQFLISFYEKMQSDKGSIPDRFSAQQFSDYHSELNMSSLELGDSALYFCASSEGTGPSGYTFGSGTRLTVV.

The genes are TRBV20-1 and TRBJ2-2; 11 bases align to TRBD2. This CDR3 has 14 amino acids. Looked up from germline, CDR1 is DFQATT and CDR2 is SNEGSKA (reference sequence). The ends lost 3 bases at V and 6 bases at J; junction bases unmatched: 3. The CDR3 sequence is CSASLTSGAGELFF. In DNA, the CDR3 is TGCAGTGCTAGTCTGACTAGCGGGGCCGGGGAGCTGTTTTTT.

The chain recombines TRBV4-1 with TRBJ2-3, with 7 bases fitting TRBD2. V lost 3 bases and J lost 7; bases outside the gene matches: 7. Germline V gene sequence: CDR1 MGHRA, CDR2 YSYEKL. The CDR3 runs to 14 residues. DNA of the CDR3: TGCGCCAGCAGCCAGACTAGCAATATGAATACGCAGTATTTT. Translating gives CASSQTSNMNTQYF.

This clone was seen just once. V and J are TRBV3-1 (or the pseudogene TRBV3-2) and TRBJ2-7; 7 bases match TRBD1. CDR3 size: 15 residues. Per the germline V gene, CDR1 is LGHDT and CDR2 is YNNKEL (reference sequence). V trimming: 0 bases; J trimming: 0 bases; junction bases outside the gene matches: 2. DNA for the CDR3: TGTGCCAGCAGCCAAGACCGACAGGGCTCCTACGAGCAGTACTTC. Translating gives CASSQDRQGSYEQYF.

V usage is TRBV27 and J usage is TRBJ1-2; D possibly corresponds to TRBD1 (6 bases). CDR1 is MNHEY, CDR2 SMNVEV, per germline (reference sequence). The CDR3 contains 15 residues. V lost 5 bases, J lost 4 bases, and 17 bases lay in between. The CDR3 protein is CASSPAAGAVYGYTF. CDR3 DNA: TGTGCCAGCAGTCCGGCGGCAGGGGCGGTCTATGGCTACACCTTC.

The CDR3: CASSLGQGNNQPQHF. The CDR3 coding sequence is TGCGCCAGCAGTTTGGGACAGGGTAATAATCAGCCCCAGCATTTT. The chain is built from TRBV23-1 and TRBJ1-5, with 9 bases that match TRBD1. TRBV23-1 falls under the ORF class, with uncertain function. The V gene end was trimmed by 5 bases and the J gene end by 4 bases; junction bases not matched to a gene: 6. The CDR3 has 15 residues.

The chain employs TRBV7-3 and TRBJ1-5, with D possibly matching TRBD1 (5 bases). Trimming pared 5 bases from V and 4 bases from J, leaving 15 bases between. The CDR3 spans 15 residues. Germline CDR1 and CDR2: SGHTA and FQGTGA. The CDR3 sequence is CASSPRQGPNQPQHF. In DNA, the CDR3 is TGTGCCAGCAGCCCCCGGCAGGGCCCGAATCAGCCCCAGCATTTT.

J is TRBJ1-3 and V is TRBV14; D unresolved. The CDR3 contains 12 residues. Germline assignment: CDR1 SGHDN and CDR2 FVKESK. V lost 2 bases, J lost 5 bases, and 4 bases lay in between. The CDR3 here is CASSQQRNTIYF. In DNA form, the CDR3 reads TGTGCCAGCAGCCAACAGAGAAACACCATATATTTT.

This clone was seen once. The chain is built from TRBV7-3 and TRBJ1-1, with a possible D match to TRBD1 (6 bases). V was cut by 5 bases and J by 5 bases, with 15 bases left in between. CDR3 size: 14 residues. In germline, CDR1 is SGHTA, CDR2 FQGTGA. CDR3 sequence (DNA): TGTGCCAGCAGCCTCCGGGACACTAAAACTGAAGCTTTCTTT. Protein product: CASSLRDTKTEAFF.

DNA of the CDR3: TGTGCCAGCAGTGAAGCGGAGAGGGGGAGCTGGCCCCAGCATTTT. It specifies CASSEAERGSWPQHF. The V gene is TRBV6-1, the J gene TRBJ1-5; D might be TRBD1 (6 bases). Germline V CDR1 and CDR2: MNHNS, SASEGT. This CDR3 contains 15 residues. The germline V and J ends were trimmed by 0 bases and 9 bases, with 15 bases remaining between them.

The rearrangement links TRBV9 to TRBJ2-2; maybe TRBD1 (6 bases). Germline V CDR1 and CDR2: SGDLS, YYNGEE. V was trimmed by 5 bases and J by 4 bases, leaving 12 bases between them. The CDR3 consists of 14 residues. The CDR3 spells CASRGLGGTGELFF. DNA for the CDR3: TGTGCCAGCAGGGGTCTAGGGGGCACCGGGGAGCTGTTTTTT. Variable domain in full (rest from reference TRBV9 and TRBJ2-2): DSGVTQTPKHLITATGQRVTLRCSPRSGDLSVYWYQQSLDQGLQFLIQYYNGEERAKGNILERFSAQQFPDLHSELNLSSLELGDSALYFCASRGLGGTGELFFGEGSRLTVL.

This sequence joins TRBV6-4 and TRBJ2-2, with 9 nucleotides matching TRBD1. The CDR3 has 14 amino acids. Germline CDR1 MRHNA, CDR2 SNTAGT. The trim removed 6 bases at V and 4 bases at J, leaving 3 bases unmatched. The CDR3 DNA reads TGTGCCAGCAGCCCGGGACAGGGCACCGGGGAGCTGTTTTTT. Its translation is CASSPGQGTGELFF.

This rearrangement joins TRBV11-2 to TRBJ2-1; 14 bases are a match to TRBD2. This CDR3 has 19 residues. Trimming took 2 bases from V and 6 from J; bases not matched to a gene: 12. Germline CDR1 is SGHAT and CDR2 is FQNNGV. DNA of the CDR3: TGTGCCAGCAGCTTAACCGGTTGGCTGACTAGCGGGGGGGCCAATGAGCAGTTCTTC. It is translated as CASSLTGWLTSGGANEQFF.